This is a list of T cell receptor beta chains from one sample in a study of cytomegalovirus exposure and HLA in healthy donors. Method: immunoSEQ multiplex PCR; TCRdb's copy keeps in-frame clones and lacks some. Altogether around 99,000 clones are present, about four fifths being singletons, with the ten largest covering roughly 2%. The sequenced sample consisted of PBMCs. The receptor source for this set is a woman in her 30s in good health and CMV-seronegative. CDR3s include the opening cysteine and the closing phenylalanine or tryptophan. The order of the fields is D gene, V gene, clone size, J gene, CDR3 protein, CDR3 DNA. A D gene is named only where the DNA matches it firmly. The size of a clone is reported for some rows only, either as once, few or many, or as a class for expanded clones.

>TRBD2|TRBV5-4|.|TRBJ2-7
CASSSGGGVLYEQYF
TGTGCCAGCAGCTCCGGCGGGGGGGTCCTCTACGAGCAGTACTTC
>TRBD2|TRBV9|.|TRBJ2-3
CASSVDDGRLSTDTQYF
TGTGCCAGCAGCGTAGATGACGGGAGGTTGAGCACAGATACGCAGTATTTT
>TRBD2|TRBV7-9|.|TRBJ2-7
CASSPSGSYPYEQYF
TGTGCCAGCAGCCCGAGCGGGAGCTACCCCTACGAGCAGTACTTC
>.|TRBV7-3|few|TRBJ2-1
CASSTGNEQFF
TGTGCCAGCAGCACAGGTAACGAGCAGTTCTTC
>.|TRBV28|.|TRBJ2-7
CASSLSTTLAYEQYF
TGTGCCAGCAGTTTATCTACCACGCTAGCGTACGAGCAGTACTTC
>.|TRBV15|.|TRBJ1-1
CATSRAVITEAFF
TGTGCCACCAGCCGCGCGGTTATAACTGAAGCTTTCTTT
>TRBD2|TRBV7-2|.|TRBJ2-3
CASSPTLAGVTDTQYF
TGTGCCAGCAGCCCCACACTAGCGGGGGTTACAGATACGCAGTATTTT
>TRBD2|TRBV7-7|few|TRBJ2-1
CASSPLAGGDNEQFF
TGTGCCAGCAGCCCTCTAGCGGGAGGCGACAATGAGCAGTTCTTC
>TRBD1|TRBV9|.|TRBJ2-1
CASSVTGTGGIDEQFF
TGTGCCAGCAGCGTCACCGGGACAGGGGGTATCGATGAGCAGTTCTTC
>.|TRBV19|once|TRBJ1-4
CASNSPGLPTNEKLFF
TGTGCCAGTAATAGCCCAGGACTTCCAACTAATGAAAAACTGTTTTTT
>.|TRBV6-5|.|TRBJ2-7
CASSRDYEQYF
TGTGCCAGCAGCCGAGACTACGAGCAGTACTTC
>.|TRBV9|once|TRBJ2-3
CASSGQRGGGGRDTQYF
TGTGCCAGCAGCGGTCAAAGGGGAGGGGGGGGCAGAGATACGCAGTATTTT
>TRBD1|TRBV19|.|TRBJ2-5
CASSMRQGDQETQYF
TGTGCCAGTAGTATGAGACAGGGGGATCAAGAGACCCAGTACTTC
>TRBD2|TRBV2|.|TRBJ2-1
CASSDLAGSYNEQFF
TGTGCCAGCAGTGATTTAGCGGGTTCCTACAATGAGCAGTTCTTC
>.|TRBV7-3|.|TRBJ1-2
CASSLDSRGSYGYTF
TGTGCCAGCAGCCTAGATTCTCGGGGAAGCTATGGCTACACCTTC
>TRBD2|TRBV5-1|.|TRBJ2-3
CASSPRTSGATDTQYF
TGCGCCAGCAGCCCCCGAACTAGCGGGGCCACAGATACGCAGTATTTT
>TRBD1|TRBV5-6|.|TRBJ2-7
CASSRMGTGGNEQYF
TGTGCCAGCAGTCGTATGGGGACAGGGGGCAACGAGCAGTACTTC
>.|TRBV9|once|TRBJ2-5
CASSVHLFQETQYF
TGTGCCAGCAGCGTACATTTGTTCCAAGAGACCCAGTACTTC
>TRBD2|TRBV28|.|TRBJ2-4
CASSLFLAGQQYF
TGTGCCAGCAGTTTATTTCTAGCGGGACAACAGTACTTC
>.|TRBV7-6|.|TRBJ1-5
CASSLVMREPQHF
TGTGCCAGCAGCTTAGTTATGAGGGAGCCCCAGCATTTT
>.|TRBV27|.|TRBJ2-7
CASSFSGGYYEQYF
TGTGCCAGCAGTTTCTCAGGGGGGTACTACGAGCAGTACTTC
>TRBD1|TRBV11-2|.|TRBJ2-7
CASSSRDSPYEQYF
TGTGCCAGCAGCAGCCGGGACAGTCCCTACGAGCAGTACTTC
>.|TRBV6-5|.|TRBJ1-1
CASSQPGQKAFF
TGTGCCAGCAGCCAACCAGGACAGAAAGCTTTCTTT
>.|TRBV10-3|.|TRBJ2-7
CAISDASRGYEQYF
TGTGCCATCAGTGATGCCAGCCGGGGCTACGAGCAGTACTTC
>.|TRBV7-9|.|TRBJ1-1
CASSLGQNTEAFF
TGTGCCAGCAGCTTAGGTCAGAACACTGAAGCTTTCTTT
>TRBD2|TRBV28|.|TRBJ2-3
CASIGLAGNVNPDTQYF
TGTGCCAGCATAGGACTAGCGGGAAATGTGAATCCAGATACGCAGTATTTT
>TRBD2|TRBV29-1|.|TRBJ2-6
CSAGTSGGANVLTF
TGCAGCGCCGGGACTAGCGGGGGGGCCAACGTCCTGACTTTC
>TRBD1|TRBV23-1|few|TRBJ1-6
CASSQLTGTGHPEALHF
TGCGCCAGCAGTCAACTCACCGGGACAGGGCACCCAGAGGCCCTCCACTTT
>TRBD1|TRBV7-2|.|TRBJ2-7
CASSLVDRDTEQYF
TGTGCCAGCAGCTTAGTGGACAGGGACACGGAGCAGTACTTC
>TRBD2|TRBV5-1|.|TRBJ2-3
CASSLLGLAGGGDTDTQYF
TGCGCCAGCAGCTTGCTCGGACTAGCGGGAGGAGGGGACACAGATACGCAGTATTTT
>.|TRBV14|.|TRBJ2-1
CASSQGGSHNEQFF
TGTGCCAGCAGCCAAGGTGGGAGCCACAATGAGCAGTTCTTC
>TRBD1|TRBV7-9|.|TRBJ1-2
CASSLVQGARGYTF
TGTGCCAGCAGCTTAGTGCAGGGGGCTAGAGGCTACACCTTC
>TRBD2|TRBV5-6|.|TRBJ2-7
CASSQGLARNYEQYF
TGTGCCAGCAGCCAGGGACTAGCGCGGAACTACGAGCAGTACTTC
>.|TRBV29-1|.|TRBJ2-2
CAVNGRTSNTGELFF
TGCGCGGTCAACGGGAGAACCTCGAACACCGGGGAGCTGTTTTTT
>.|TRBV9|.|TRBJ2-7
CASSVGGSYEQYF
TGTGCCAGCAGCGTTGGCGGCTCCTACGAGCAGTACTTC
>.|TRBV5-1|.|TRBJ2-7
CASSRDSYEQYF
TGCGCCAGCAGTCGAGATTCCTACGAGCAGTACTTC
>.|TRBV11-2|.|TRBJ2-5
CASSLVTENQETQYF
TGTGCCAGCAGCTTAGTAACAGAAAATCAAGAGACCCAGTACTTC
>.|TRBV19|.|TRBJ1-4
CASNPDVGYEKLFF
TGTGCCAGTAACCCAGACGTCGGGTATGAAAAACTGTTTTTT
>.|TRBV7-9|.|TRBJ2-1
CASSLLMEVPNEQFF
TGTGCCAGCAGCTTACTCATGGAGGTCCCAAATGAGCAGTTCTTC
>.|TRBV7-9|.|TRBJ2-1
CASSLGGLYNEQFF
TGTGCCAGCAGCTTAGGAGGGCTCTACAATGAGCAGTTCTTC
>.|TRBV19|.|TRBJ2-3
CASSIGDTQYF
TGTGCCAGTAGTATCGGAGATACGCAGTATTTT
>TRBD2|TRBV9|.|TRBJ2-5
CASSAGLAGHETQYF
TGTGCCAGCAGCGCGGGGCTAGCGGGACACGAGACCCAGTACTTC
>.|TRBV5-6|few|TRBJ2-7
CASSWTSYEQYF
TGTGCCAGCAGCTGGACTTCTTACGAGCAGTACTTC
>.|TRBV7-2|.|TRBJ1-5
CASSLLFGGGAPQHF
TGTGCCAGCAGCTTATTGTTTGGTGGGGGGGCCCCCCAGCATTTT
>.|TRBV5-1|.|TRBJ1-2
CASSLEVREGGYTF
TGCGCCAGCAGCTTGGAGGTCAGAGAGGGTGGCTACACCTTC
>.|TRBV28|.|TRBJ2-5
CASTLGGQGGGETQYF
TGTGCCAGCACCTTGGGGGGCCAGGGGGGAGGAGAGACCCAGTACTTC
>.|TRBV7-2|.|TRBJ1-2
CASSQERGIYGYTF
TGTGCCAGCAGCCAGGAGAGGGGGATCTATGGCTACACCTTC
>.|TRBV27|.|TRBJ1-5
CATPRELMPQHF
TGTGCCACCCCGCGGGAGTTAATGCCCCAGCATTTT
>.|TRBV5-4|.|TRBJ1-4
CASSLRSPGGEKLFF
TGTGCCAGCAGCTTGAGGTCACCCGGAGGTGAAAAACTGTTTTTT
>.|TRBV29-1|.|TRBJ1-1
CSVQGMNTEAFF
TGCAGCGTTCAGGGAATGAACACTGAAGCTTTCTTT
>TRBD1|TRBV7-2|.|TRBJ2-4
CASSPAGTGGLCF
TGTGCCAGCAGCCCCGCCGGGACAGGGGGCTTGTGCTTC
>TRBD2|TRBV4-1|.|TRBJ2-1
CASSQREGENEQFF
TGCGCCAGCAGCCAGCGGGAGGGGGAGAATGAGCAGTTCTTC
>TRBD2|TRBV6-1|.|TRBJ2-5
CASSEGGSGRVSIQETQYF
TGTGCCAGCAGTGAAGGGGGTAGCGGGAGGGTATCTATTCAAGAGACCCAGTACTTC
>.|TRBV7-9|.|TRBJ2-3
CSSSLARGGADTQYF
TGTTCCAGCAGCTTAGCCCGCGGCGGAGCAGATACGCAGTATTTT